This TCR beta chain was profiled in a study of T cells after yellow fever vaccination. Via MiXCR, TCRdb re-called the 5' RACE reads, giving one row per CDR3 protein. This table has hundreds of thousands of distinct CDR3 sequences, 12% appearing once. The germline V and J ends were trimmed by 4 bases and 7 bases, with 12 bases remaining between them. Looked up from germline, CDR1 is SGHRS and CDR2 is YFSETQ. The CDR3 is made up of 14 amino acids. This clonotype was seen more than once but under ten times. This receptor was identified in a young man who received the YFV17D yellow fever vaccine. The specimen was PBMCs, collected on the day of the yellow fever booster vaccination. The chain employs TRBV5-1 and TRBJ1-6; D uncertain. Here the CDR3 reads CASSPGGYNSPLHF. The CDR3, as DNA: TGCGCCAGCAGCCCCGGAGGGTACAATTCACCCCTCCACTTT.